The present TCR beta chain was sequenced within a study of cytomegalovirus exposure and HLA in healthy donors. General observations from the study: Rare sequences made up most TCRs, while some public TCRs were found in many donors. Associated with cytomegalovirus, according to the listing, were 150 to 200 TCR beta chains. A few CMV-associated chains proved CMV antigen-specific in vitro.

Comment on this clone: The antigen is not known.

Profiling relied on immunoSEQ multiplex PCR, and the TCRdb table lists in-frame clones only, not all of them. There are about 180,000 clones in the sample; approximately 89% occur only once, and approximately 2.6% lies in the top ten. The specimen sequenced was PBMCs. This TCR derives from a man between 18 and 35 years old in good health and CMV-seropositive.

The CDR3 region has the DNA TGCGCCAGCAGCCAATTCCCAGGGGCCTCCTACAATGAGCAGTTCTTC. This translates into CASSQFPGASYNEQFF. This sequence joins TRBV4-1 and TRBJ2-1; the D gene is possibly TRBD1 (6 bases). The V end was cut by 2 bases, the J end by 0 bases, with 11 bases between. This CDR3 is 16 amino acids long. CDR1 is MGHRA and CDR2 is YSYEKL in the germline V gene.